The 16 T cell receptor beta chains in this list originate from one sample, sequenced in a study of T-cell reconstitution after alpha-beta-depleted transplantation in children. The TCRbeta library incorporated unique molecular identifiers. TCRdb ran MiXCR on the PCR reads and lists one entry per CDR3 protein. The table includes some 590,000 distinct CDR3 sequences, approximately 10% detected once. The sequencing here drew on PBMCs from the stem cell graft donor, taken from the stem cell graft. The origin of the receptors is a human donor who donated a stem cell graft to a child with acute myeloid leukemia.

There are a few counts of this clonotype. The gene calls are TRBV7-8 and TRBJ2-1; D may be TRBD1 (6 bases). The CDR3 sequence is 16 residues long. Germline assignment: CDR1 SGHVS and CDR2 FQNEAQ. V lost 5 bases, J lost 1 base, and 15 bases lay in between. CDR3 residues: CASSPGAGASYNEQFF. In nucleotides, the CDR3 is TGTGCCAGCAGCCCAGGGGCAGGGGCGTCCTACAATGAGCAGTTCTTC.

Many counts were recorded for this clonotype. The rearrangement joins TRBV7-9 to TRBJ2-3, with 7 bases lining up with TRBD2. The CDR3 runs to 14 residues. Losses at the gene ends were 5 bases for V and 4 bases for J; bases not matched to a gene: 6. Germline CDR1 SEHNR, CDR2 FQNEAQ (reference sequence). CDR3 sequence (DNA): TGTGCCAGCAGCCCCCTGGGGAGGGCAGATACGCAGTATTTT. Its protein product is CASSPLGRADTQYF.

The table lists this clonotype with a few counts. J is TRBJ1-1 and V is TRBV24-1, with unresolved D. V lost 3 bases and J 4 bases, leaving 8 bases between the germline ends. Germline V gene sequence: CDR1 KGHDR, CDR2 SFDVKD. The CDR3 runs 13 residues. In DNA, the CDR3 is TGTGCCACCAGTGATGCGGGGATCACTGAAGCTTTCTTT. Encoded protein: CATSDAGITEAFF.

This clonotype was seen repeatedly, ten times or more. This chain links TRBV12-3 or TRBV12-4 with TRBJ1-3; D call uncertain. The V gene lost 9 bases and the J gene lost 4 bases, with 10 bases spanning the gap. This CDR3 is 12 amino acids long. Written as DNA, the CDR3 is TGTGCCAGTGGGAACCAGGGAAACACCATATATTTT. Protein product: CASGNQGNTIYF.

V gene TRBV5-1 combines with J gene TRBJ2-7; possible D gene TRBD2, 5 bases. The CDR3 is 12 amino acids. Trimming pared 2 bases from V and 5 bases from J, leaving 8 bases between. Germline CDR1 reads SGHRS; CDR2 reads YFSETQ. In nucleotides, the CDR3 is TGCGCCAGCAGCTTTAACGGGAACGAGCAGTACTTC. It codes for CASSFNGNEQYF.

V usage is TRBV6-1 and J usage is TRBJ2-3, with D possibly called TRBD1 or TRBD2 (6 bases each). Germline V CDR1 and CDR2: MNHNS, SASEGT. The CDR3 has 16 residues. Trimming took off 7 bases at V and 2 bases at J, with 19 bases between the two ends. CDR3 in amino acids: CASTPRGDIVTDTQYF. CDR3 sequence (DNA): TGTGCCAGCACCCCAAGGGGGGATATCGTCACAGATACGCAGTATTTT.

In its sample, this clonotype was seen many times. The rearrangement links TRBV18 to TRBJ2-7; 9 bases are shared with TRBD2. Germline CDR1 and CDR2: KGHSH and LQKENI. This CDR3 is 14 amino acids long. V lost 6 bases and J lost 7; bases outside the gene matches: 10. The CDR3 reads CASSAAGGPSEQYF. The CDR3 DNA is TGTGCCAGCTCTGCGGCGGGAGGGCCGAGTGAGCAGTACTTC.

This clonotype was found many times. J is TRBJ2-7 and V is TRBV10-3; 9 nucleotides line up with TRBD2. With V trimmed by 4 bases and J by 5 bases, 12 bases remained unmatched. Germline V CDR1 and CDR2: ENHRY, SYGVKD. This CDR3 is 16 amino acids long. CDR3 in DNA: TGTGCCATCAGTGGCCCTTTTAGCGGGAGTGTCCACGAGCAGTACTTC. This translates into CAISGPFSGSVHEQYF.

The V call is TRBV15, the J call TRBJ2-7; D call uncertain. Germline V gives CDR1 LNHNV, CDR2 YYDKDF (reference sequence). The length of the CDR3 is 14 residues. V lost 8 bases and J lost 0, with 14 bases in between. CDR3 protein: CATPDKGGSYEQYF. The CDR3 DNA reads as TGTGCCACCCCCGACAAAGGCGGCTCCTACGAGCAGTACTTC.

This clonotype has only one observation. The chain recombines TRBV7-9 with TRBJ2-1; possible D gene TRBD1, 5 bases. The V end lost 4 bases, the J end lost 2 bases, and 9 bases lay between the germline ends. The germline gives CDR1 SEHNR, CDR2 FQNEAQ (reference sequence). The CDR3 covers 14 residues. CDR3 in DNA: TGTGCCAGCAGCTCAGGGCGGCCCTACAATGAGCAGTTCTTC. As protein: CASSSGRPYNEQFF.

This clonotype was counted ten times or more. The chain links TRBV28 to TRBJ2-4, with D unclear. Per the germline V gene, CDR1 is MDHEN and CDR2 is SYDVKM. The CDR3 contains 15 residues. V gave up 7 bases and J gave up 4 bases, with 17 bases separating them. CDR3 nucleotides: TGTGCCAGCAACAGCCAGCCCATAGGGAAAAACATTCAGTACTTC. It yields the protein CASNSQPIGKNIQYF.

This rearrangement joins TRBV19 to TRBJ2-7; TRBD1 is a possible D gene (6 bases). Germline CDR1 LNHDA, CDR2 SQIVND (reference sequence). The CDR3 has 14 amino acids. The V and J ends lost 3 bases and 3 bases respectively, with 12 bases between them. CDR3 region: CASSIQTGNYEQYF. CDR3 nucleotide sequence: TGTGCCAGTAGTATTCAGACAGGAAACTACGAGCAGTACTTC. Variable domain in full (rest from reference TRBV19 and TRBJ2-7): DGGITQSPKYLFRKEGQNVTLSCEQNLNHDAMYWYRQDPGQGLRLIYYSQIVNDFQKGDIAEGYSVSREKKESFPLTVTSAQKNPTAFYLCASSIQTGNYEQYFGPGTRLTVT.

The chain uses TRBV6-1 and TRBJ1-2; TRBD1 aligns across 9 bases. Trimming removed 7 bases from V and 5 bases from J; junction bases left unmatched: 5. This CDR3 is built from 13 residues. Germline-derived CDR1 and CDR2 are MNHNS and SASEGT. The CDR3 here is CASTSGQGYGYTF. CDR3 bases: TGTGCCAGCACCTCGGGACAGGGATATGGCTACACCTTC.

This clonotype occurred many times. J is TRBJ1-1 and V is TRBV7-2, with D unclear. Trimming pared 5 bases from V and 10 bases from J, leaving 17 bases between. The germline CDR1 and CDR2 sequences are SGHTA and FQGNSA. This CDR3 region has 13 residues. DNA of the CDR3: TGTGCCAGCAGCCCGCGAAGGCCTCTGGGAGCTTTCTTT. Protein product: CASSPRRPLGAFF. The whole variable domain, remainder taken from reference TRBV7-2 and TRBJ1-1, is GAGVSQSPSNKVTEKGKDVELRCDPISGHTALYWYRQSLGQGLEFLIYFQGNSAPDKSGLPSDRFSAERTGGSVSTLTIQRTQQEDSAVYLCASSPRRPLGAFFGQGTRLTVV.

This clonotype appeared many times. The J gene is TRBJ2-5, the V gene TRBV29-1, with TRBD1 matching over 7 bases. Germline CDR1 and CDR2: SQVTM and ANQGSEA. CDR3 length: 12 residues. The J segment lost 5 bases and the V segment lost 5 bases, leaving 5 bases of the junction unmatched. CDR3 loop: CSVRQGPETQYF. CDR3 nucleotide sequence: TGCAGCGTTCGACAGGGCCCGGAGACCCAGTACTTC.

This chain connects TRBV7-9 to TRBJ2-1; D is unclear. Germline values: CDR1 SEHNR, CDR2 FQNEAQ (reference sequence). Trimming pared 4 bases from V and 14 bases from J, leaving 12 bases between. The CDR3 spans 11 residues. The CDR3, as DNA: TGTGCCAGCAGCTCTCGGCGAGAGGAGTTCTTC. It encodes CASSSRREEFF.